This T cell receptor (beta chain) was found in a study of OX40 agonist ivuxolimab in advanced cancers. The overall study: A male proportion of 82.7% was recorded, with mean age approximately 57 years and range about 20 to 85. Three patients had partial responses: one hepatocellular carcinoma, two cutaneous melanoma.

Germline V gene sequence: CDR1 MNHEY, CDR2 SVGAGI. Trimming took 6 bases from V and 0 from J, leaving 14 bases between them. CDR3 size: 15 residues. Comments on this clone: Its matching antigen is unknown.

Assay: immunoSEQ multiplex PCR; the TCRdb copy retains only in-frame clones and omits some. The table shows 90,000 or so clones, with about 90% occurring only once. Overall study findings and caveats: Expanded clones were, on average, more numerous among CD8+ T cells than CD4+.

Sample: CD4+ or CD8+ T cells sorted from blood, taken in a trial of the OX40 agonist ivuxolimab. This chain links TRBV6-5 with TRBJ1-2, with unresolved D. This receptor was identified in an adult with an advanced solid tumor such as melanoma, head and neck, liver or kidney cancer. CDR3 region: CASSQGRQANYGYTF. The CDR3, as DNA: TGTGCCAGCAGCCAAGGGCGGCAAGCTAACTATGGCTACACCTTC.